These 6 T cell receptor beta chains came from one sample sequenced in a study of blood T cell repertoires in COVID-19 (dated by TCRdb to between 2020 and 2021). Receptors were amplified or captured by the immunoSEQ multiplex PCR assay. The table comes from immuneACCESS by way of TCRdb, which keeps in-frame sequences with V and J called. Part of the clones is missing from these tables; in studies checked, under half for an unresolved V gene and the rest for unknown reasons. The sample records roughly 160,000 clones, about nine tenths of which are singletons. The top ten clonotypes cover about 2% of the sample. Sample: peripheral blood. The receptors shown here come from a man between 18 and 35 years old with acute or convalescent COVID-19.

The chain employs TRBV14 and TRBJ2-5; 7 bases agree with TRBD2. The germline gives CDR1 SGHDN, CDR2 FVKESK. The CDR3 totals 14 residues. V gave up 4 bases and J gave up 4 bases; unmatched junction bases: 6. CDR3 amino acids: CASSLGLVLETQYF. The CDR3 nucleotides are TGTGCCAGCAGCCTCGGACTAGTATTAGAGACCCAGTACTTC.

This chain connects TRBV5-6 to TRBJ2-1, with D possibly being TRBD2 (6 bases). CDR1 SGHDT and CDR2 YYEEEE come from the germline V gene. V lost 0 bases and J 7 bases, leaving 14 bases between the germline ends. The CDR3 has 15 amino acids. CDR3 protein: CASSLGDFGVNEQFF. The CDR3 DNA reads as TGTGCCAGCAGCTTGGGGGACTTCGGGGTGAATGAGCAGTTCTTC.

The chain carries TRBV4-1 and TRBJ2-2; the D gene is possibly TRBD1 (6 bases). The CDR3 spans 18 residues. V was pared by 1 base and J by 0 bases, with 15 bases between. Germline CDR1 reads MGHRA; CDR2 reads YSYEKL. The chain's CDR3 is CASSQAETGLTNTGELFF. The CDR3 bases are TGCGCCAGCAGCCAAGCGGAAACAGGGCTGACGAACACCGGGGAGCTGTTTTTT.

The V gene is TRBV27, the J gene TRBJ2-2, with TRBD2 as a possible D gene (6 bases). The CDR3 spans 15 residues. V lost 3 bases and J lost 1, with 9 bases in between. CDR1 and CDR2 from the germline V gene are MNHEY and SMNVEV (reference sequence). CDR3 in DNA: TGTGCCAGCAGTTTCCGGAGGGAGAACACCGGGGAGCTGTTTTTT. Its translation is CASSFRRENTGELFF.

J is TRBJ2-1 and V is TRBV24-1; 7 bases are shared with TRBD1. The CDR3 sequence is 15 residues long. V shed 2 bases and J 4 bases; nucleotides not matched to a gene: 4. CDR1 KGHDR and CDR2 SFDVKD come from the germline V gene. The CDR3 DNA sequence: TGTGCCACCAGTGATTCGACAGGGAAGTACAATGAGCAGTTCTTC. Translation: CATSDSTGKYNEQFF.

V and J are TRBV5-4 and TRBJ1-1, with D maybe TRBD1 (6 bases). The V gene lost 0 bases and the J gene lost 7 bases, with 19 bases spanning the gap. The CDR3 totals 16 residues. CDR1 SGHNT and CDR2 YYREEE come from the germline V gene (reference sequence). CDR3 coding DNA: TGTGCCAGCAGCTTGGCGGCGGACAGCCTCTCCGTTGAAGCTTTCTTT. Translating it yields CASSLAADSLSVEAFF.